A single sample gave rise to the 26 T cell receptor beta chains below, sequenced in a study of blood T cells in healthy people across ages. It was with a sample-barcoded 5' primer and a J-beta primer mix that a second PCR of roughly 7 to 12 cycles was run. MiXCR was run by TCRdb on the 5' RACE reads, yielding one entry per CDR3 protein. This sample carries approximately 670,000 distinct CDR3 sequences, roughly 41% of them seen once, and the ten largest clones take around 30%. Source material: blood. All receptors derive from an elderly man in good health.

Details on this clonotype: The junction does not match germline at one end; this may be a read error. The gene calls are TRBV11-3 and TRBJ2-3, with D unresolved. The CDR3 has 14 residues. CDR1 and CDR2 (germline): SGHNT, YENEEA. The CDR3 loop is CASSLEGYTETQYF. As DNA, the CDR3 is TGTGCCAGCAGCTTAGAGGGGTACACAGAGACGCAGTATTTT.

This clonotype occurred once. The chain couples TRBV4-1 to TRBJ2-3; 12 positions agree with TRBD2. After removal of 6 bases from V and 0 bases from J, the junction contained 13 bases not matched to a gene. This CDR3 region has 19 residues. Germline V gene sequence: CDR1 MGHRA, CDR2 YSYEKL. CDR3 protein: CASSQTGTSGLASTDTQYF. The CDR3 DNA sequence: TGCGCCAGCAGTCAGACCGGGACTAGCGGGCTCGCTAGCACAGATACGCAGTATTTT.

This clonotype was detected a few times. V gene TRBV4-3 combines with J gene TRBJ1-2; no clear D gene. CDR1 is LGHNA and CDR2 is YSLEER in the germline V gene. V shed 1 base and J shed 1 base, with 7 bases lying between them. The CDR3 loop spans 14 amino acids. CDR3 bases: TGCGCCAGCAGCCAAGGGGTCATTAACTATGGCTACACCTTC. This gives the protein CASSQGVINYGYTF.

The genes are TRBV12-3 or TRBV12-4 and TRBJ2-7; D uncertain. The V gene lost 4 bases and the J gene lost 6 bases, with 13 bases spanning the gap. The CDR3 contains 13 residues. The CDR3 loop reads CASSYQDGSEQYF. The CDR3 coding sequence is TGTGCCAGCAGTTACCAGGATGGCAGCGAGCAGTACTTC.

This clonotype was seen ten or more times. The chain couples TRBV7-9 to TRBJ2-5, with 7 bases fitting TRBD2. Germline CDR1 is SEHNR and CDR2 is FQNEAQ (reference sequence). This CDR3 spans 16 amino acids. J lost 11 bases, V lost 2 bases, and 17 bases had no gene match. CDR3 bases: TGTGCCAGCAGCTTAATTGCGGGGGTTACGTTCAATGAGCAGTACTTC. Its translation is CASSLIAGVTFNEQYF.

The chain recombines TRBV7-2 with TRBJ2-3; no clear D gene. This CDR3 spans 14 amino acids. Between the trimmed V and J ends, which lost 3 bases and 4 bases, there was a span of 11 bases. The V gene's germline CDR1 is SGHTA and CDR2 FQGNSA. The CDR3 DNA follows: TGTGCCAGCAGCTTTTCTTGGGCTGCAGATACGCAGTATTTT. It codes for CASSFSWAADTQYF.

This chain connects TRBV9 to TRBJ2-5, with TRBD2 as a possible D gene (6 bases). The CDR3 is 11 amino acids. V lost 10 bases and J lost 3, with 10 bases in between. The germline V gene encodes CDR1 SGDLS and CDR2 YYNGEE. CDR3 bases: TGTGCCGGGAGGCCGAAAGAGACCCAGTACTTC. The encoded protein is CAGRPKETQYF.

The chain employs TRBV11-3 and TRBJ2-3; TRBD2 agrees at 10 bases. The germline CDR1 and CDR2 sequences are SGHNT and YENEEA. The J segment lost 14 bases and the V segment lost 3 bases, leaving 8 bases of the junction unmatched. This CDR3 has 13 residues. Here the CDR3 DNA reads TGTGCCAGCAGCTTCGGGACTAGCGCCCAGCGGTATTTT. Protein product: CASSFGTSAQRYF.

The CDR3, as DNA: TGTGCCAGCAACAGGGGTTGTGAGCAGTTCTTC. Its translation is CASNRGCEQFF. The chain links TRBV3-1 to TRBJ2-1; 7 bases line up with TRBD1. Germline CDR1 LGHDT, CDR2 YNNKEL (reference sequence). V shed 7 bases, J shed 9 bases, and the junction held 3 bases outside the gene matches. This CDR3 region has 11 residues.

This clonotype showed up just a few times. The genes are TRBV4-1 and TRBJ1-6, with 8 bases fitting TRBD1. Germline V gene sequence: CDR1 MGHRA, CDR2 YSYEKL. The CDR3 has 15 residues. V gave up 0 bases and J gave up 8 bases; unmatched junction bases: 3. The chain's CDR3 is CASSQDQGAYSPLHF. CDR3 bases: TGCGCCAGCAGCCAAGATCAGGGGGCATATTCACCCCTCCACTTT.

The chain recombines TRBV5-1 with TRBJ2-1; 10 bases map to TRBD2. Germline V lookup: CDR1 SGHRS, CDR2 YFSETQ. The CDR3 contains 16 residues. Unmatched junction bases numbered 6, after V lost 5 bases and J lost 1 base. The CDR3, as DNA: TGCGCCAGCAGGCCTGGACTAGCGGCTTCCTACAATGAGCAGTTCTTC. This gives the protein CASRPGLAASYNEQFF.

Notes on this clonotype: A read error may be the cause here, since a much bigger clone is one base away. CDR3 amino acids: CSVGVTPFLSGSQQFF. Here the CDR3 DNA reads TGCAGCGTTGGTGTGACCCCATTCTTGTCCGGCAGTCAGCAGTTCTTC. V and J are TRBV29-1 and TRBJ2-1; no clear D. The length of the CDR3 is 16 residues. Germline V gives CDR1 SQVTM, CDR2 ANQGSEA. V was pared by 4 bases and J by 11 bases, with 27 bases between.

In this sample, this clonotype turned up many times. The chain joins TRBV7-2 to TRBJ2-4, with D hard to call. Germline V gene lookup returns CDR1 SGHTA and CDR2 FQGNSA. CDR3 length: 13 residues. The V end lost 0 bases, the J end lost 14 bases, and 14 bases lay between the germline ends. The CDR3 nucleotides are TGTGCCAGCAGCTTAGCGGGCCAGGCCGAGGAGTACTTC. Its protein product is CASSLAGQAEEYF.

As to this clonotype: Mismatch with germline at one junction end may stem from a read error. The chain employs TRBV30 and TRBJ2-1, with D possibly TRBD2 on 5 matching bases. This CDR3 is built from 11 residues. Germline V gene sequence: CDR1 GTSNPN, CDR2 SVGIG (reference sequence). CDR3 in amino acids: CAGSYYNEQFF. CDR3 sequence (DNA): TGTGCCGGGAGCTATTACAATGAGCAGTTCTTC.

The genes are TRBV9 and TRBJ2-1, with TRBD2 matching 11 bases. The CDR3 has 15 amino acids. Per the germline V gene, CDR1 is SGDLS and CDR2 is YYNGEE. The V segment lost 0 bases and the J segment 6 bases; nucleotides outside the gene matches: 2. The CDR3, as DNA: TGTGCCAGCAGCGTAGGTAGCGGGGGGGCCAATGAGCAGTTCTTC. Its translation is CASSVGSGGANEQFF.

This clonotype was recorded a few times. V and J are TRBV6-2 or TRBV6-3 and TRBJ2-1; no clear D. Germline lookup yields CDR1 MNHEY and CDR2 SVGEGT. Trimming cost V 5 bases and J 7 bases, with 9 bases left between them. This CDR3 spans 12 amino acids. The CDR3 region has the DNA TGTGCCAGCAGTAGACTGCTTAATGAGCAGTTCTTC. This gives the protein CASSRLLNEQFF.

The chain couples TRBV4-3 to TRBJ2-6; D not resolved. Germline V lookup: CDR1 LGHNA, CDR2 YSLEER. The CDR3 loop spans 15 amino acids. V was shortened by 3 bases and J by 2 bases, with 8 bases between the two germline ends. The CDR3, as DNA: TGCGCCAGCAGCCATGCCGGTGCTGGGGCCAACGTCCTGACTTTC. This gives the protein CASSHAGAGANVLTF.

The chain couples TRBV6-2 or TRBV6-3 to TRBJ2-1; no firm D call. Germline CDR1 and CDR2: MNHEY and SVGEGT. The CDR3 runs to 14 residues. With 3 bases removed from V and 8 bases from J, the gap between germline ends came to 14 bases. CDR3: CASSYPVRSDEQFF. CDR3 nucleotides: TGTGCCAGCAGTTATCCCGTCCGGAGCGATGAGCAGTTCTTC.

Notes on this clonotype: This may be a read error, as it is one base from a much larger clone. The chain recombines TRBV7-9 with TRBJ2-1, with D possibly called TRBD1 or TRBD2 (6 bases each). The J call may be mistaken, given a closer DNA end match to TRBJ2-7. Looked up from germline, CDR1 is SEHNR and CDR2 is FQNEAQ (reference sequence). This CDR3 contains 15 residues. CDR3 protein: CASSWKGGANNEQYF. The CDR3 DNA follows: TGTGCCAGCAGCTGGAAGGGGGGAGCTAACAATGAGCAGTACTTC.

This chain connects TRBV4-3 to TRBJ2-1; D is unresolved. The V and J ends lost 0 bases and 13 bases respectively, with 19 bases between them. This CDR3 contains 15 residues. The germline V gene has CDR1 LGHNA and CDR2 YSLEER. In nucleotides, the CDR3 is TGCGCCAGCAGCCAAGATCCTAGTAGGTTAGAGACCCAGTTCTTC. It specifies CASSQDPSRLETQFF.

This clonotype was counted only a few times. This chain uses TRBV27 with TRBJ2-7, with 9 bases that match TRBD2. CDR1 and CDR2 from the germline V gene are MNHEY and SMNVEV (reference sequence). The CDR3 runs to 12 residues. CDR3 nucleotide sequence: TGTGCGGCCGGGCGGGGGGGCTACGAGCAGTACTTC. This sequence encodes CAAGRGGYEQYF.

This clonotype showed up just a few times. V is TRBV20-1 and J is TRBJ2-5; D is undetermined. CDR1 and CDR2 (germline): DFQATT, SNEGSKA (reference sequence). V gave up 8 bases and J gave up 5 bases, with 9 bases separating them. The CDR3 covers 10 residues. The CDR3 loop reads CSKGLETQYF. In nucleotides, the CDR3 is TGCAGTAAAGGCCTGGAGACCCAGTACTTC.

This sequence joins TRBV9 and TRBJ2-7; 10 positions match TRBD2. Trimming cost V 0 bases and J 7 bases; bases outside gene matches: 13. Germline V gene sequence: CDR1 SGDLS, CDR2 YYNGEE. The CDR3 spans 17 residues. The CDR3 region is CASSVAASGSGYNEQYF. The CDR3 DNA reads as TGTGCCAGCAGCGTAGCGGCTAGCGGGAGTGGTTACAATGAGCAGTACTTC.

This clonotype has more than one count but fewer than ten. The chain joins TRBV7-2 to TRBJ2-1, with TRBD2 matching over 12 bases. Trimming at V came to 4 bases and at J to 0 bases, leaving 4 bases not matched to a gene. Germline V lookup: CDR1 SGHTA, CDR2 FQGNSA. This CDR3 has 17 residues. The CDR3 here is CASSYQTSGSSYNEQFF. CDR3 in DNA: TGTGCCAGCAGCTACCAGACTAGCGGGAGCTCCTACAATGAGCAGTTCTTC.

This clonotype appeared a few times. V and J are TRBV5-6 and TRBJ2-7; D tentatively fits TRBD1 or TRBD2 (5 bases each). The CDR3 length is 14 residues. The V end lost 3 bases, the J end lost 2 bases, and 12 bases lay between the germline ends. Looked up from germline, CDR1 is SGHDT and CDR2 is YYEEEE. CDR3 loop: CASSYGTVAYEQYF. The CDR3 coding sequence is TGTGCCAGCAGCTACGGGACCGTCGCCTACGAGCAGTACTTC.

CDR3: CATEGRGPPNEQFF. The CDR3 nucleotides read TGTGCCACAGAGGGGCGCGGACCGCCCAATGAGCAGTTCTTC. V is TRBV6-2 or TRBV6-3 and J is TRBJ2-1; the D gene could be TRBD1 or TRBD2 (5 bases each). CDR1 is MNHEY and CDR2 is SVGEGT in the germline V gene. Deletions cut 10 bases from V and 6 bases from J, with 19 bases between. The CDR3 covers 14 residues.